The 22 T cell receptor beta chains in this list originate from one sample, sequenced in a study of T-cell memory formation after mild COVID-19. MiXCR, applied by TCRdb to the 5' RACE reads, yields one record per CDR3 protein. The sample includes about 390,000 distinct CDR3 sequences, approximately 21% of them seen just once. The specimen sequenced was PBMCs or a T cell subset sorted from them (not recorded which). The receptor source for this set is an adult woman who had mild COVID-19 (a few samples of this study predate the infection). Cell type and time point are not known.

There are a few counts of this clonotype. V is TRBV4-1 and J is TRBJ1-1; weak D call: TRBD1 (5 bases). The CDR3 sequence is 15 residues long. Germline lookup yields CDR1 MGHRA and CDR2 YSYEKL. V was pared by 0 bases and J by 5 bases, with 13 bases between. CDR3 DNA: TGCGCCAGCAGCCAAGAGGGGCAGGGTGGGACTGAAGCTTTCTTT. This gives the protein CASSQEGQGGTEAFF.

V and J are TRBV30 and TRBJ2-2, with 9 bases that match TRBD2. Germline V lookup: CDR1 GTSNPN, CDR2 SVGIG (reference sequence). This CDR3 has 16 amino acids. Trimming cost V 0 bases and J 4 bases; bases outside gene matches: 6. In DNA, the CDR3 is TGTGCCTGGAGTGTCTGGAGCGGGAGGCGCACCGGGGAGCTGTTTTTT. As protein: CAWSVWSGRRTGELFF.

This clonotype turned up a few times. The chain joins TRBV4-2 to TRBJ1-3; the match to TRBD1 covers 7 bases. After removal of 1 base from V and 4 bases from J, the junction contained 7 bases not matched to a gene. Germline V gives CDR1 LGHNA, CDR2 YNFKEQ. This CDR3 has 16 amino acids. The DNA of the CDR3 is TGTGCCAGCAGCCAAGTAGTCGGACAGGAGGGAAACACCATATATTTT. It is translated as CASSQVVGQEGNTIYF.

This clonotype turned up a few times. The chain employs TRBV6-5 and TRBJ1-2, with D tentatively TRBD1 (6 bases). The CDR3 sequence is 14 residues long. V lost 0 bases and J lost 4, with 9 bases in between. The germline CDR1 and CDR2 sequences are MNHEY and SVGAGI. The CDR3 bases are TGTGCCAGCAGTTACTCGAGGGGGTCCTATGGCTACACCTTC. This gives the protein CASSYSRGSYGYTF.

This clonotype came up a few times. The V and J genes are TRBV3-1 and TRBJ1-5, with D hard to call. The germline gives CDR1 LGHDT, CDR2 YNNKEL (reference sequence). The CDR3 has 12 residues. The V and J ends lost 1 base and 5 bases respectively, with 3 bases between them. CDR3 in amino acids: CASSQGHQPQHF. CDR3 bases: TGTGCCAGCAGCCAAGGACATCAGCCCCAGCATTTT.

The J gene is TRBJ2-7, the V gene TRBV4-3, with 8 positions matching TRBD2. J lost 3 bases, V lost 4 bases, and 8 bases had no gene match. Looked up from germline, CDR1 is LGHNA and CDR2 is YSLEER. This CDR3 spans 15 amino acids. The CDR3 reads CASSLGAGGLYEQYF. CDR3 sequence (DNA): TGCGCCAGCAGCCTAGGTGCGGGAGGACTCTACGAGCAGTACTTC.

The chain is built from TRBV7-6 and TRBJ2-3; no reliable D call. The CDR3 runs 16 residues. Germline CDR1 reads SGHVS; CDR2 reads FNYEAQ. The V and J ends lost 2 bases and 6 bases respectively, with 18 bases between them. The CDR3 coding sequence is TGTGCCAGCAGCTTATTGGGTGAGGCCTCGCGCGATACGCAGTATTTT. Encoded protein: CASSLLGEASRDTQYF. The variable domain in full, completed from reference TRBV7-6 and TRBJ2-3, reads GAGVSQSPRYKVTKRGQDVALRCDPISGHVSLYWYRQALGQGPEFLTYFNYEAQQDKSGLPNDRFSAERPEGSISTLTIQRTEQRDSAMYRCASSLLGEASRDTQYFGPGTRLTVL.

The J gene is TRBJ2-3, the V gene TRBV13; 13 bases map to TRBD2. The V and J ends lost 6 bases and 4 bases, in that order; junction bases with no gene match: 4. Germline CDR1 is PRHDT and CDR2 is FYEKMQ (reference sequence). The CDR3 has 15 residues. Here the CDR3 reads CASRQGLAGSDTQYF. CDR3 DNA sequence: TGTGCCAGCAGACAGGGACTAGCGGGATCAGATACGCAGTATTTT. The whole variable domain, remainder taken from reference TRBV13 and TRBJ2-3, is AAGVIQSPRHLIKEKRETATLKCYPIPRHDTVYWYQQGPGQDPQFLISFYEKMQSDKGSIPDRFSAQQFSDYHSELNMSSLELGDSALYFCASRQGLAGSDTQYFGPGTRLTVL.

The chain employs TRBV7-9 and TRBJ1-2; unclear D gene. Trimming took off 0 bases at V and 6 bases at J, with 5 bases between the two ends. The CDR3 runs 12 residues. Germline CDR1 and CDR2: SEHNR and FQNEAQ (reference sequence). The CDR3 region is CASSLASDGYTF. CDR3 bases: TGTGCCAGCAGCTTAGCAAGTGATGGCTACACCTTC.

The rearrangement joins TRBV7-6 to TRBJ2-3; 7 bases are shared with TRBD2. Trimming took 5 bases from V and 2 from J; bases not matched to a gene: 10. This CDR3 is 16 amino acids long. Germline CDR1 SGHVS, CDR2 FNYEAQ. The CDR3 sequence: CASSGSGGPTTDTQYF. As DNA, the CDR3 is TGTGCCAGCAGCGGCTCGGGGGGACCCACCACAGATACGCAGTATTTT.

The sample holds a few counts of this clonotype. The chain recombines TRBV5-6 with TRBJ1-1; TRBD1 matches at 8 bases. The J segment lost 8 bases and the V segment lost 6 bases, leaving 9 bases of the junction unmatched. The CDR3 consists of 13 residues. Germline V gene lookup returns CDR1 SGHDT and CDR2 YYEEEE. The CDR3 DNA follows: TGTGCCAGCATGTGGACAGGGAAAATCGAAGCTTTCTTT. The encoded protein is CASMWTGKIEAFF. Complete variable domain (other parts from reference TRBV5-6 and TRBJ1-1): DAGVTQSPTHLIKTRGQQVTLRCSPKSGHDTVSWYQQALGQGPQFIFQYYEEEERQRGNFPDRFSGHQFPNYSSELNVNALLLGDSALYLCASMWTGKIEAFFGQGTRLTVV.

The table lists this clonotype with a few counts. CDR3 protein: CASSERSGRNQETQYF. The DNA for the CDR3 is TGTGCCAGCAGCGAACGAAGTGGGAGGAACCAAGAGACCCAGTACTTC. V and J are TRBV9 and TRBJ2-5; TRBD2 might be the D (6 bases). V lost 3 bases, J lost 0 bases, and 15 bases lay in between. There are 16 residues in the CDR3. Germline assignment: CDR1 SGDLS and CDR2 YYNGEE.

V gene TRBV27 combines with J gene TRBJ2-7, with D tentatively TRBD1 or TRBD2 (5 bases each). Germline lookup yields CDR1 MNHEY and CDR2 SMNVEV (reference sequence). This CDR3 contains 17 residues. The V end was cut by 6 bases, the J end by 2 bases, with 23 bases between. CDR3 protein: CASSKFPESGTPYEQYF. The DNA of the CDR3 is TGTGCCAGCAGCAAATTTCCTGAGTCGGGGACCCCCTACGAGCAGTACTTC.

The chain has TRBV14 and TRBJ2-7, with TRBD2 matching over 11 bases. The CDR3 runs to 19 residues. Trimming cost V 0 bases and J 1 base; bases outside gene matches: 11. CDR1 and CDR2 (germline): SGHDN, FVKESK. The CDR3 loop is CASSQETSGDFFKSYEQYF. The DNA for the CDR3 is TGTGCCAGCAGCCAAGAGACTAGCGGGGATTTCTTTAAATCCTACGAGCAGTACTTC.

This clonotype has more than one count but fewer than ten. The chain is built from TRBV7-2 and TRBJ2-2, with 8 bases fitting TRBD1. CDR1 is SGHTA, CDR2 FQGNSA, per germline. CDR3 length: 15 residues. V lost 0 bases and J lost 4; bases outside the gene matches: 1. CDR3 DNA sequence: TGTGCCAGCAGCTTAGCGACAGGGGCCACCGGGGAGCTGTTTTTT. This encodes CASSLATGATGELFF.

This clonotype showed up many times. This rearrangement joins TRBV9 to TRBJ2-6; D not certain. CDR1 SGDLS and CDR2 YYNGEE come from the germline V gene. With 2 bases removed from V and 3 bases from J, the gap between germline ends came to 6 bases. The CDR3 is made up of 14 amino acids. The CDR3 region is CASSVRLGANVLTF. CDR3 in DNA: TGTGCCAGCAGCGTCAGGCTTGGGGCCAACGTCCTGACTTTC.

This clonotype was detected only a few times. The chain carries TRBV6-5 and TRBJ2-1; D unclear. The V gene's germline CDR1 is MNHEY and CDR2 SVGAGI. Between the trimmed V and J ends, which lost 6 bases and 0 bases, there was a span of 12 bases. CDR3 length: 15 amino acids. This CDR3 is CASSPSLGSYNEQFF. CDR3 sequence (DNA): TGTGCCAGCAGCCCCTCTCTGGGCTCCTACAATGAGCAGTTCTTC.

The chain has TRBV3-1 and TRBJ2-7; TRBD1 agrees at 7 bases. With 3 bases clipped from V and 3 bases from J, the junction kept 2 bases outside the gene matches. The V gene's germline CDR1 is LGHDT and CDR2 YNNKEL (reference sequence). The CDR3 loop spans 13 amino acids. In nucleotides, the CDR3 is TGTGCCAGCAGCCACCGGGACAGCTACGAGCAGTACTTC. It yields the protein CASSHRDSYEQYF.

V is TRBV27 and J is TRBJ1-6; unclear D gene. Trimming stripped 5 bases from V and 4 bases from J, with 15 bases between. This CDR3 spans 16 amino acids. From germline, CDR1 is MNHEY and CDR2 SMNVEV (reference sequence). The CDR3 bases are TGTGCCAGCAGTCTAGGGTCCCTAGGATATAATTCACCCCTCCACTTT. It encodes CASSLGSLGYNSPLHF.

This clonotype was seen a handful of times. This chain connects TRBV9 to TRBJ2-7; tentative D call: TRBD2 (5 bases). This CDR3 region has 18 residues. Deletions cut 0 bases from V and 2 bases from J, with 21 bases between. Germline CDR1 reads SGDLS; CDR2 reads YYNGEE. The CDR3 region is CASSVVPPREKGPYEQYF. The CDR3, as DNA: TGTGCCAGCAGCGTAGTTCCTCCTCGGGAAAAGGGCCCCTACGAGCAGTACTTC. Looking up the rest from reference TRBV9 and TRBJ2-7 gives the full variable domain: DSGVTQTPKHLITATGQRVTLRCSPRSGDLSVYWYQQSLDQGLQFLIQYYNGEERAKGNILERFSAQQFPDLHSELNLSSLELGDSALYFCASSVVPPREKGPYEQYFGPGTRLTVT.

This clonotype has more than one count but fewer than ten. CDR3: CSVEGSTDTQYF. In DNA form, the CDR3 reads TGCAGCGTTGAGGGTAGCACAGATACGCAGTATTTT. This chain connects TRBV29-1 to TRBJ2-3; D remains unclear. CDR3 length: 12 residues. The V gene's germline CDR1 is SQVTM and CDR2 ANQGSEA. Trimming took 3 bases from V and 0 from J, leaving 4 bases between them.

This clonotype was observed a handful of times. This chain connects TRBV18 to TRBJ2-7; D ambiguous. CDR1 KGHSH and CDR2 LQKENI come from the germline V gene. V lost 3 bases to trimming and J lost 2 bases, with 8 bases between them. The CDR3 has 13 amino acids. The CDR3 DNA reads TGTGCCAGCTCACCGGCGGACGCCTACGAGCAGTACTTC. Its protein is CASSPADAYEQYF.